The 29 T cell receptor beta chains below come from one sample, sequenced in a study of blood T cell repertoires in COVID-19. Using immunoSEQ multiplex PCR, the repertoire was profiled, and TCRdb retains in-frame clones only, with some absent. The table records around 150,000 clones, over 75% of them present only once. The sequenced material came from peripheral blood. These TCRs come from a man aged 55-75 years with active or convalescent COVID-19.

The chain couples TRBV29-1 to TRBJ1-1; possible D gene TRBD1, 5 bases. Germline V gene data show CDR1 as SQVTM and CDR2 as ANQGSEA. V lost 7 bases to trimming and J lost 7 bases, with 13 bases between them. The CDR3 extends over 11 amino acids. CDR3 region: CSAGRGFEAFF. Written as DNA, the CDR3 is TGCAGCGCCGGCCGGGGGTTTGAAGCTTTCTTT.

The V and J genes are TRBV7-9 and TRBJ2-1, with 9 bases lining up with TRBD1. The CDR3 sequence is 14 residues long. Losses at the gene ends were 11 bases for V and 7 bases for J; bases not matched to a gene: 12. CDR1 is SEHNR, CDR2 FQNEAQ, per germline (reference sequence). CDR3 sequence reads: CAGRTGTGTNEQFF. The CDR3 region has the DNA TGTGCCGGAAGGACGGGGACAGGGACTAATGAGCAGTTCTTC.

V gene TRBV11-2 combines with J gene TRBJ1-3; 7 bases agree with TRBD1. The ends lost 5 bases at V and 0 bases at J; junction bases unmatched: 4. Germline loops: CDR1 SGHAT, CDR2 FQNNGV. The CDR3 is 15 residues long. CDR3 coding DNA: TGTGCCAGCAGCACCCGACAGGGCTCTGGAAACACCATATATTTT. Protein sequence: CASSTRQGSGNTIYF.

J is TRBJ2-1 and V is TRBV11-2; 14 bases align to TRBD2. CDR1 is SGHAT, CDR2 FQNNGV, per germline. V dropped 0 bases and J dropped 9; count of bases not matched to a gene: 13. This CDR3 contains 19 residues. CDR3 sequence: CASSLDGILGLAGVLEQFF. The DNA for the CDR3 is TGTGCCAGCAGCTTAGACGGTATATTGGGACTAGCGGGAGTTCTTGAGCAGTTCTTC.

For the CDR3, the DNA is TGTGCCAGCAGCGGGAGGCTAAACACCGGGGAGCTGTTTTTT. Protein product: CASSGRLNTGELFF. The chain uses TRBV6-5 and TRBJ2-2; 7 bases map to TRBD2. The germline CDR1 and CDR2 sequences are MNHEY and SVGAGI. The CDR3 consists of 14 residues. The junction had 3 bases not matched to a gene; V was cut back by 6 bases and J by 2 bases.

This clone was observed once. The V call is TRBV10-1, the J call TRBJ2-7, with D hard to call. Trimming pared 6 bases from V and 7 bases from J, leaving 19 bases between. Germline CDR1 WNHNN, CDR2 SYGVQD (reference sequence). This CDR3 spans 14 amino acids. CDR3 DNA sequence: TGCGCCAGCAGACCCGATATTAGTCGAGGAGAGCAGTACTTC. It encodes CASRPDISRGEQYF.

The rearrangement joins TRBV3-1 (or the pseudogene TRBV3-2) to TRBJ1-3, with 8 positions matching TRBD1. Germline V lookup: CDR1 LGHDT, CDR2 YNNKEL (reference sequence). The CDR3 is 15 amino acids. Trimming took 6 bases from V and 0 from J; bases not matched to a gene: 4. CDR3 sequence (DNA): TGTGCCAGCAGTCAGACAGGGGACTCTGGAAACACCATATATTTT. Its translation: CASSQTGDSGNTIYF.

A remark on this clone: Other DNA sequences in this specimen translate into the identical CDR3. V and J are TRBV3-1 (or the pseudogene TRBV3-2) and TRBJ1-5; D remains unclear. CDR3 length: 14 amino acids. Germline CDR1 and CDR2: LGHDT and YNNKEL (reference sequence). The germline V and J ends were trimmed by 1 base and 2 bases, with 6 bases remaining between them. The CDR3 sequence is CASSQVGGNQPQHF. The CDR3 nucleotides are TGTGCCAGCAGCCAAGTAGGAGGCAATCAGCCCCAGCATTTT.

V is TRBV14 and J is TRBJ1-6; a possible D gene is TRBD1 (5 bases). V was pared by 1 base and J by 10 bases, with 11 bases between. The CDR3 has 14 residues. The germline CDR1 and CDR2 sequences are SGHDN and FVKESK. CDR3 protein: CASSQAQGSSPLHF. Written as DNA, the CDR3 is TGTGCCAGCAGCCAAGCCCAGGGAAGCTCACCCCTCCACTTT.

The chain joins TRBV7-2 to TRBJ2-7; 14 nucleotides align to TRBD2. The CDR3 has 15 residues. The junction had 4 bases not matched to a gene; V was cut back by 3 bases and J by 6 bases. Germline CDR1 is SGHTA and CDR2 is FQGNSA. DNA of the CDR3: TGTGCCAGCAGCTTGACGGGACTAGCGGGAGTCGAGCAGTACTTC. It encodes CASSLTGLAGVEQYF.

The rearrangement uses TRBV2 and TRBJ2-1, with 9 nucleotides matching TRBD2. This CDR3 has 16 amino acids. Germline trimming cut 2 bases from V and 7 bases from J; bases unmatched to any gene: 9. Germline CDR1 reads SNHLY; CDR2 reads FYNNEI. The CDR3 nucleotides are TGTGCCAGCAGTGAATTATCGGGCGGGGGGGCTAATGAGCAGTTCTTC. Its translation: CASSELSGGGANEQFF.

This clone was seen only a few times. The chain links TRBV2 to TRBJ1-1, with D hard to call. Trimming left V 4 bases short and J 0 bases short, with 6 bases between. The CDR3 loop spans 13 amino acids. The germline gives CDR1 SNHLY, CDR2 FYNNEI. The CDR3 spells CASSAQMNTEAFF. The CDR3, as DNA: TGTGCCAGCAGTGCTCAGATGAACACTGAAGCTTTCTTT.

The chain carries TRBV7-9 and TRBJ2-3, with 9 bases identical to TRBD2. This CDR3 spans 16 amino acids. Trimming at V came to 5 bases and at J to 4 bases, leaving 10 bases not matched to a gene. CDR1 is SEHNR, CDR2 FQNEAQ, per germline (reference sequence). The DNA of the CDR3 is TGTGCCAGCAGCACACGACTTAGCGGGAGTGCAGATACGCAGTATTTT. Translated, it gives CASSTRLSGSADTQYF.

This clone was counted a few times. In DNA form, the CDR3 reads TGTGCCAGCAGCTTTCTCGGACAGGCTAATGAAAAACTGTTTTTT. Encoded protein: CASSFLGQANEKLFF. This chain joins TRBV5-6 and TRBJ1-4, with 7 bases fitting TRBD1. With 2 bases clipped from V and 3 bases from J, the junction kept 4 bases outside the gene matches. CDR3 length: 15 residues. CDR1 is SGHDT and CDR2 is YYEEEE in the germline V gene.

The chain links TRBV3-1 (or the pseudogene TRBV3-2) to TRBJ2-1; 16 nucleotides match TRBD2. This CDR3 contains 14 residues. Per germline, CDR1 LGHDT and CDR2 YNNKEL (reference sequence). The junction had 3 bases not matched to a gene; V was cut back by 1 base and J by 15 bases. The chain's CDR3 is CASSQGGLAGGPFF. In nucleotides, the CDR3 is TGTGCCAGCAGCCAAGGGGGACTAGCGGGAGGGCCGTTCTTC.

The CDR3 here is CASSPRFGQGTEKLFF. Written as DNA, the CDR3 is TGTGCCAGTAGTCCCCGGTTTGGACAGGGCACTGAAAAACTGTTTTTT. The rearrangement links TRBV19 to TRBJ1-4, with 8 bases fitting TRBD1. Germline assignment: CDR1 LNHDA and CDR2 SQIVND (reference sequence). After removal of 5 bases from V and 7 bases from J, the junction contained 12 bases not matched to a gene. This CDR3 spans 16 amino acids.

This CDR3 reads CASSLGAGFNQETQYF. CDR3 DNA sequence: TGTGCCAGCAGCTTGGGCGCGGGGTTTAACCAAGAGACCCAGTACTTC. The chain employs TRBV5-4 and TRBJ2-5, with D possibly matching TRBD2 (6 bases). The CDR3 covers 16 residues. The V end was cut by 0 bases, the J end by 0 bases, with 12 bases between. Germline V gives CDR1 SGHNT, CDR2 YYREEE (reference sequence).

The V and J genes are TRBV18 and TRBJ1-1, with no clear D. In germline, CDR1 is KGHSH, CDR2 LQKENI. CDR3 size: 13 residues. Trimming shortened V by 4 bases and J by 1 base, and 7 bases separated the two germline ends. The CDR3 is CASSRAGNTEAFF. In DNA, the CDR3 is TGTGCCAGCTCACGAGCGGGGAACACTGAAGCTTTCTTT.

V and J are TRBV2 and TRBJ1-4; 7 bases agree with TRBD1. This CDR3 has 14 amino acids. Germline trimming cut 6 bases from V and 5 bases from J; bases unmatched to any gene: 6. Germline V CDR1 and CDR2: SNHLY, FYNNEI. For the CDR3, the DNA is TGTGCCAGCAGCTCGGGACAGAGCAATGAAAAACTGTTTTTT. Translating gives CASSSGQSNEKLFF.

The chain carries TRBV19 and TRBJ1-2; a weak D match, TRBD1 (6 bases). In germline, CDR1 is LNHDA, CDR2 SQIVND (reference sequence). V lost 6 bases, J lost 7 bases, and 18 bases lay in between. The CDR3 sequence is 14 residues long. Written as DNA, the CDR3 is TGTGCCAGTAGGCATACAGGGATCCCTTGTGGCTACACCTTC. Translated: CASRHTGIPCGYTF.

CDR3 nucleotides: TGTGCCAGCAGTGTGACAGGGAGGTTCTACGAGCAGTACTTC. Translation gives CASSVTGRFYEQYF. The chain joins TRBV27 to TRBJ2-7; possibly TRBD1 for D (7 bases). Trimming shortened V by 5 bases and J by 3 bases, and 14 bases separated the two germline ends. Germline CDR1 MNHEY, CDR2 SMNVEV (reference sequence). This CDR3 comprises 14 residues.

The chain couples TRBV6-1 to TRBJ1-1, with a weak D call TRBD1 (5 bases). Trimming took 1 base from V and 13 from J, leaving 10 bases between them. The CDR3 contains 11 residues. Germline V gives CDR1 MNHNS, CDR2 SASEGT. The CDR3 region is CASSEGFGGFF. Here the CDR3 DNA reads TGTGCCAGCAGTGAAGGGTTCGGGGGTTTCTTT.

The gene calls are TRBV27 and TRBJ2-1; D perhaps matches TRBD1 (6 bases). The CDR3 has 15 residues. With 7 bases removed from V and 7 bases from J, the gap between germline ends came to 20 bases. Per the germline V gene, CDR1 is MNHEY and CDR2 is SMNVEV (reference sequence). CDR3: CASNSGQLVLNEQFF. The CDR3 bases are TGTGCCAGCAACTCTGGACAGCTAGTTCTTAATGAGCAGTTCTTC.

The chain is built from TRBV24-1 and TRBJ1-2, with a possible D match to TRBD1 (5 bases). This CDR3 contains 14 residues. V lost 4 bases and J 3 bases, leaving 11 bases between the germline ends. Germline lookup yields CDR1 KGHDR and CDR2 SFDVKD. CDR3 protein: CATSDSDRDYGYTF. CDR3 coding DNA: TGTGCCACCAGTGACAGTGACAGAGACTATGGCTACACCTTC.

This chain connects TRBV3-1 (or the pseudogene TRBV3-2) to TRBJ1-4, with D possibly matching TRBD1 (5 bases). V was clipped by 8 bases and J by 8 bases, with 15 bases between them. The germline V gene has CDR1 LGHDT and CDR2 YNNKEL (reference sequence). The length of the CDR3 is 13 residues. The DNA of the CDR3 is TGTGCCAGCTCCCAGGGTGTGGGGGAAAAACTGTTTTTT. Amino acid sequence: CASSQGVGEKLFF.

This clone is classed as medium-sized. The genes are TRBV6-1 and TRBJ1-2; D is undetermined. Looked up from germline, CDR1 is MNHNS and CDR2 is SASEGT. V lost 4 bases to trimming and J lost 1 base, with 16 bases between them. This CDR3 has 16 amino acids. The CDR3 reads CASSGPWAAVNYGYTF. CDR3 bases: TGTGCCAGCAGTGGGCCGTGGGCAGCCGTTAACTATGGCTACACCTTC.

This chain joins TRBV11-2 and TRBJ2-1; 10 positions agree with TRBD2. Trimming took 4 bases from V and 2 from J; bases not matched to a gene: 2. The CDR3 has 15 amino acids. Germline CDR1 reads SGHAT; CDR2 reads FQNNGV. As DNA, the CDR3 is TGTGCCAGCAGCTCTAGCGGGAGCACCTACAATGAGCAGTTCTTC. The encoded protein is CASSSSGSTYNEQFF.

This clone was seen a handful of times. V gene TRBV2 combines with J gene TRBJ1-2; 9 nucleotides agree with TRBD1. V trimming: 8 bases; J trimming: 7 bases; junction bases outside the gene matches: 2. CDR3 size: 11 residues. In germline, CDR1 is SNHLY, CDR2 FYNNEI. The CDR3 spells CASGQGSGYTF. CDR3 nucleotide sequence: TGTGCCAGCGGACAGGGGTCTGGCTACACCTTC.

V gene TRBV18 combines with J gene TRBJ2-2; 8 bases agree with TRBD1. CDR3 size: 16 residues. V shed 1 base, J shed 2 bases, and the junction held 3 bases outside the gene matches. CDR1 and CDR2 (germline): KGHSH, LQKENI. CDR3 nucleotide sequence: TGTGCCAGCTCACCACAGACAGGGGTTAACACCGGGGAGCTGTTTTTT. Residues: CASSPQTGVNTGELFF.